This T cell receptor (beta chain) was captured in a study of T cell responses to AZD1222 COVID-19 vaccine (dated by TCRdb to about 2021). Background on the whole study: TCR sequencing was performed for about 250 trial participants, of whom about 200 were given two doses of AZD1222 and roughly 25 were given two doses of MenACWY control vaccine. Enrollment into the trials was organized by age into subgroups of 18-55, 56-69 and 70-plus years, and those subgroups contained about 160, 30 and 59 TCR-sequenced participants, respectively. What the authors observed across the whole study: Conclusions about previously exposed vaccinees were limited because only a handful of AZD1222 recipients were SARS-CoV-2 seropositive at baseline. After two AZD1222 doses, both the breadth and the depth of spike-specific TCRs were significantly higher than at day 0 and than in MenACWY recipients. Participants were mostly white British, with more females than males. The authors suggested clonal diversity may have been underestimated. In the small 56-69-year group, the increase in depth fell short of significance, most likely because of low power. No day 14 peak-response samples were available, so repertoires were characterized only after the peak T cell response. Nearly half of unique spike-specific TCRs reportedly recognized epitopes outside regions mutated in the B.1.351 and B.1.1.7 variants. The vaccine-associated CD4 TCRs covered the entire spike protein, and the dominant responses fell in regions 160-218 and 743-854.

Concerning this clone: Its antigen specificity is not known. Per-nucleotide qualities are absent, and no much larger clonotype sits a single base away.

The germline V gene gives CDR1 as MNHEY and CDR2 as SVGAGI. V gives up 6 bases and J gives up 8 bases, and the segment between their germline ends measures 22 bases. The cysteine opens and the phenylalanine closes a CDR3 of 15 amino acids. The sequence is cut down to CDR3 DNA, 45 bases in frame from base 1. The label giving this sample's time point can be read as: about 28 days (+/-7) after the second vaccine dose. AZD1222 recipients whose second dose came at about 4 weeks and those whose second dose came at about 12 weeks were combined into one group, since spike-specific TCR depth and breadth did not differ between the two schedules. The vaccinee samples were drawn from two UK trials, COV001 and COV002, one of which was a single-blind randomized controlled phase 2/3 trial testing AZD1222 (ChAdOx1 nCoV-19) in healthy adults. For TCRbeta chain sequencing, PBMC samples from trial participants were taken at day 0 and at day 28 after the second dose.

The CDR3 regions of human TCRbeta chains were analyzed by immunosequencing. Per the original workflow: TCRs in the repertoires were compared against a reference library of SARS-CoV-2-specific TCRs that had been generated with the MIRA antigen-specificity platform. Breadth meant the fraction of unique TCRs that were SARS-CoV-2-associated, whereas depth meant the fraction of total T cells that were SARS-CoV-2-associated. Using the MIRA data, every spike-specific TCR was mapped to the spike region that the TCR reacted to and assigned to either a CD4 or a CD8 class. Log10-transformed breadth and depth values were compared by one-way ANOVA with Sidak's multiple comparisons tests. TCRdb carries this immuneACCESS record with in-frame sequences only. Its versions omit some clonotypes, under half of them owing to an unresolved V gene in the studies checked, with the rest unexplained. V, J and clone size were drawn from that table, and D and trimming were deduced from the DNA. The sample profile shows 95,000 to 100,000 clones; approximately 84% of them were found once. The ten largest clonotypes hold more than 13% of the sample.

The TCR sequence derives from an adult who received the AZD1222 COVID-19 vaccine. The receptor chain draws on TRBV6-5 and TRBJ1-2, with TRBD1 perhaps the D gene, on 5 matching bases. This specimen consisted of peripheral blood, obtained 28 days after the second AZD1222 dose. The bases read TGTGCCAGCAGCCGCACGACAGTGCCCTCGCTGGGCTACACCTTC. The translation is CASSRTTVPSLGYTF.